Below, 10 T cell receptor beta chains from the same sample are listed, as sequenced in a study of shared clonotypes between healthy human individuals (dated by TCRdb to 2020 to 2022). Libraries were built with the immunoSEQ multiplex PCR assay. TCRdb limited this immuneACCESS table to in-frame rearrangements with V and J called. A share of clones is missing; checked studies link under half to unresolved V genes, and the rest is unexplained. Across this sample there are 700,000 or so clones, with 55% to 75% seen only once. Less than 2% of the sample is held by the ten biggest clonotypes. The source material was memory CD4+ T cells sorted from blood. This sample's cell subset or site label indicates: CD45RA-negative fraction. These receptor sequences come from a woman in her twenties or thirties in good health.

This chain uses TRBV7-9 with TRBJ2-1; 16 bases are shared with TRBD2. This CDR3 has 16 amino acids. The ends lost 4 bases at V and 7 bases at J; junction bases unmatched: 4. Germline-derived CDR1 and CDR2 are SEHNR and FQNEAQ (reference sequence). The CDR3 here is CASSSGLAGGQNEQFF. CDR3 sequence (DNA): TGTGCCAGCAGCTCGGGACTAGCGGGAGGGCAGAATGAGCAGTTCTTC.

This chain uses TRBV11-2 with TRBJ2-7; 11 bases line up with TRBD2. V lost 1 base, J lost 6 bases, and 5 bases stayed unmatched. Per germline, CDR1 SGHAT and CDR2 FQNNGV. The CDR3 contains 15 residues. CDR3 in DNA: TGTGCCAGCAGCTTAGCAGCTAGCGGGAGGTCCGAGCAGTACTTC. It yields the protein CASSLAASGRSEQYF.

This chain links TRBV2 with TRBJ2-5, with D possibly being TRBD2 (5 bases). The CDR3 has 14 amino acids. Germline-derived CDR1 and CDR2 are SNHLY and FYNNEI. V was cut by 2 bases and J by 10 bases, with 17 bases left in between. The CDR3 spells CASSESSFSGVQYF. CDR3 nucleotides: TGTGCCAGCAGTGAATCAAGCTTTTCCGGGGTCCAGTACTTC.

V is TRBV29-1 and J is TRBJ1-5; 8 bases line up with TRBD1. V shed 6 bases and J 5 bases; nucleotides not matched to a gene: 3. The CDR3 runs to 12 residues. Germline V lookup: CDR1 SQVTM, CDR2 ANQGSEA. The CDR3 DNA follows: TGCAGCGTCCTACAGGGGGATCAGCCCCAGCATTTT. Its protein is CSVLQGDQPQHF.

The V gene is TRBV7-2, the J gene TRBJ2-1, with 7 positions matching TRBD1. This CDR3 region has 13 residues. J gave up 7 bases and V 3 bases, and 3 bases lay outside the gene matches. Germline V gives CDR1 SGHTA, CDR2 FQGNSA. DNA for the CDR3: TGTGCCAGCAGCTTGACAGGGTGGAATGAGCAGTTCTTC. It encodes CASSLTGWNEQFF.

This clone was seen more than once but under ten times. The genes are TRBV10-3 and TRBJ2-1; TRBD2 matches at 10 bases. V was pared by 0 bases and J by 5 bases, with 13 bases of the junction left unmatched. Germline loops: CDR1 ENHRY, CDR2 SYGVKD. This CDR3 spans 19 amino acids. DNA of the CDR3: TGTGCCATCAGTGAGTCTTCTCCGGTGGTAGCGGGGGGAGACAATGAGCAGTTCTTC. Amino acids: CAISESSPVVAGGDNEQFF.

This rearrangement joins TRBV18 to TRBJ2-7; the D gene is possibly TRBD2 (6 bases). V lost 8 bases, J lost 3 bases, and 20 bases lay in between. CDR1 is KGHSH and CDR2 is LQKENI in the germline V gene. The CDR3 has 15 amino acids. CDR3 protein: CASGVDRGRIYEQYF. Here the CDR3 DNA reads TGTGCCAGCGGGGTTGACCGGGGGAGAATCTACGAGCAGTACTTC.

V and J are TRBV7-9 and TRBJ1-1; D gene ambiguous. The germline gives CDR1 SEHNR, CDR2 FQNEAQ (reference sequence). The length of the CDR3 is 16 residues. Trimming left V 4 bases short and J 0 bases short, with 15 bases between. In nucleotides, the CDR3 is TGTGCCAGCAGCTCGCGTGGTGGGGAATTGAACACTGAAGCTTTCTTT. Protein sequence: CASSSRGGELNTEAFF.

Turning to this clone: The same CDR3 also results from other DNA sequences found in this sample. The chain uses TRBV7-2 and TRBJ1-4; D is perhaps TRBD1 (5 bases). CDR1 is SGHTA, CDR2 FQGNSA, per germline. The CDR3 loop spans 12 amino acids. V was cut by 5 bases and J by 8 bases, with 9 bases left in between. This CDR3 reads CASSPDREKLFF. DNA of the CDR3: TGTGCCAGCAGCCCAGACAGAGAAAAACTGTTTTTT.

There are a few counts of this clone. This rearrangement joins TRBV7-6 to TRBJ1-1; D not resolved. The CDR3 extends over 14 amino acids. Trimming removed 0 bases at V and 1 base at J, with 6 bases between. CDR1 and CDR2 (germline): SGHVS, FNYEAQ. CDR3 coding DNA: TGTGCCAGCAGCTTAGCGTTTGGGAACACTGAAGCTTTCTTT. It specifies CASSLAFGNTEAFF.